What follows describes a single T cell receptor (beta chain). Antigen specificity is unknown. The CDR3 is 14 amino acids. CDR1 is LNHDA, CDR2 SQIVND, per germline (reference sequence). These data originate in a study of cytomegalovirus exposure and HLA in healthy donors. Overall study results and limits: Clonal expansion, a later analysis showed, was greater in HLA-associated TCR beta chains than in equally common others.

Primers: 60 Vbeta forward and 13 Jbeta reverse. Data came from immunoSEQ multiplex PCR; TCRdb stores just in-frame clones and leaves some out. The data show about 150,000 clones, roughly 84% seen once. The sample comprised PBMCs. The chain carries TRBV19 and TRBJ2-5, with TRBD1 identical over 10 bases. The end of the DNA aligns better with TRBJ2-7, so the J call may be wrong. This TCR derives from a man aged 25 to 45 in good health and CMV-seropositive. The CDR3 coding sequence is TGTGCCAGTAGTATGGGACAGGGGATCAACGAGCAGTACTTC. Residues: CASSMGQGINEQYF.